Listed here are 31 T cell receptor beta chains from one sample, sequenced in a study of T cell repertoires in cytomegalovirus infection. No antigens are known for them. TCRdb re-called the reads with MiXCR, one entry per CDR3 protein. The sample records around 100,000 distinct CDR3 sequences, roughly a tenth being singletons. The sequencing input was PBMCs, sequenced either directly or after in vitro stimulation (not recorded which). These receptors all stem from a human donor in good health (CMV status not recorded). Some clones in this sample may be carry-over from other donors' samples.

This clonotype was counted at least ten times. This chain links TRBV7-8 with TRBJ2-3; D is perhaps TRBD2 (6 bases). V lost 2 bases and J lost 2, with 8 bases in between. The V gene's germline CDR1 is SGHVS and CDR2 FQNEAQ. The CDR3 sequence is 14 residues long. CDR3 DNA sequence: TGTGCCAGCAGCTTACTAGCGCCCACAGATACGCAGTATTTT. Translated, it gives CASSLLAPTDTQYF.

The chain employs TRBV7-2 and TRBJ2-4; 10 bases are shared with TRBD2. CDR1 is SGHTA, CDR2 FQGNSA, per germline. The CDR3 covers 15 residues. The J segment lost 6 bases and the V segment lost 0 bases, leaving 2 bases of the junction unmatched. Written as DNA, the CDR3 is TGTGCCAGCAGCTTAGCGCCTAGCGGGAGAAACATTCAGTACTTC. This gives the protein CASSLAPSGRNIQYF. Full variable domain (outside the CDR3, taken from reference TRBV7-2 and TRBJ2-4): GAGVSQSPSNKVTEKGKDVELRCDPISGHTALYWYRQSLGQGLEFLIYFQGNSAPDKSGLPSDRFSAERTGGSVSTLTIQRTQQEDSAVYLCASSLAPSGRNIQYFGAGTRLSVL.

This clonotype was found many times. V is TRBV7-8 and J is TRBJ2-7; D may be TRBD1 (6 bases). This CDR3 is built from 13 residues. Trimming took off 3 bases at V and 6 bases at J, with 12 bases between the two ends. CDR1 SGHVS and CDR2 FQNEAQ come from the germline V gene. The CDR3 DNA is TGTGCCAGCAGCTTCACAGGGAGTAGCGAGCAGTACGTC. Protein product: CASSFTGSSEQYV.

This clonotype occurred many times. The V gene is TRBV7-9, the J gene TRBJ1-6; no clear D gene. Germline V lookup: CDR1 SEHNR, CDR2 FQNEAQ (reference sequence). The CDR3 has 12 residues. V was pared by 6 bases and J by 15 bases, with 15 bases between. The CDR3 nucleotides read TGTGCCAGCAGTCGTACCTCGGCGAGCCTCCACTTT. Protein product: CASSRTSASLHF.

This clonotype has just a few counts. This sequence joins TRBV7-2 and TRBJ2-1, with D possibly being TRBD2 (6 bases). CDR1 is SGHTA, CDR2 FQGNSA, per germline. Trimming pared 3 bases from V and 7 bases from J, leaving 10 bases between. This CDR3 is built from 13 residues. The CDR3 DNA is TGTGCCAGCAGCTTCGGGACTCAGAATGAGCAGTTCTTC. Protein sequence: CASSFGTQNEQFF.

This clonotype was counted ten times or more. The chain uses TRBV7-8 and TRBJ1-2; D ambiguous. This CDR3 spans 13 amino acids. From germline, CDR1 is SGHVS and CDR2 FQNEAQ. V dropped 3 bases and J dropped 4 bases, with 9 bases sitting between them. CDR3 amino acids: CASSFADLYGYTF. CDR3 DNA sequence: TGTGCCAGCAGCTTTGCAGATCTCTATGGCTACACCTTC.

The V and J genes are TRBV5-1 and TRBJ2-1; TRBD2 matches at 7 bases. V trimming: 0 bases; J trimming: 10 bases; junction bases outside the gene matches: 19. There are 18 residues in the CDR3. Germline assignment: CDR1 SGHRS and CDR2 YFSETQ. CDR3 residues: CASSLAFREASGTLEQFF. DNA for the CDR3: TGCGCCAGCAGCTTGGCCTTCAGGGAAGCTAGCGGAACCCTGGAGCAGTTCTTC.

This clonotype was observed at least ten times. This chain connects TRBV25-1 to TRBJ2-3; no clear D gene. Trimming shortened V by 6 bases and J by 2 bases, and 15 bases separated the two germline ends. The CDR3 has 15 residues. Germline CDR1 reads MGHDK; CDR2 reads SYGVNS. The CDR3 nucleotides are TGTGCCAGCAGCCCCTCTGGAGCTCCCACAGATACGCAGTATTTT. This gives the protein CASSPSGAPTDTQYF. The complete variable domain, with remaining parts taken from reference TRBV25-1 and TRBJ2-3, reads EADIYQTPRYLVIGTGKKITLECSQTMGHDKMYWYQQDPGMELHLIHYSYGVNSTEKGDLSSESTVSRIRTEHFPLTLESARPSHTSQYLCASSPSGAPTDTQYFGPGTRLTVL.

The CDR3 DNA follows: TGTGCCAGCAGTCTCATTAACCCCCGCGACAACCCTCTTGGCTACACCTTC. This gives the protein CASSLINPRDNPLGYTF. The J gene is TRBJ1-2, the V gene TRBV6-5; no clear D. CDR1 is MNHEY, CDR2 SVGAGI, per germline. The CDR3 covers 17 residues. V lost 5 bases and J lost 7, with 26 bases in between.

This clonotype was seen repeatedly, ten times or more. V is TRBV6-4 and J is TRBJ2-1; 13 nucleotides agree with TRBD2. This CDR3 contains 15 residues. The V and J ends lost 6 bases and 9 bases, in that order; junction bases with no gene match: 8. Germline V gene data show CDR1 as MRHNA and CDR2 as SNTAGT. DNA of the CDR3: TGTGCCAGCAGAGTACTAGCGGGAGGGCCCGGTGAGCAGTTCTTC. Translating gives CASRVLAGGPGEQFF.

V is TRBV20-1 and J is TRBJ2-5, with TRBD1 as a possible D gene (6 bases). The germline V gene encodes CDR1 DFQATT and CDR2 SNEGSKA (reference sequence). CDR3 length: 14 amino acids. V lost 5 bases to trimming and J lost 4 bases, with 17 bases between them. The CDR3 sequence is CSAVSTGTTETQYF. In DNA, the CDR3 is TGCAGTGCTGTATCTACCGGGACAACAGAGACCCAGTACTTC.

This clonotype has more than one count but fewer than ten. V gene TRBV6-6 combines with J gene TRBJ1-2, with D possibly matching TRBD1 (6 bases). CDR3 length: 17 amino acids. Germline CDR1 MNHNY, CDR2 SVGAGI (reference sequence). Deletions cut 0 bases from V and 8 bases from J, with 22 bases between. The DNA for the CDR3 is TGTGCCAGCAGTTACTCGGCCGGGGGCGCAGCGTCGGGGGGCTACACCTTC. The encoded protein is CASSYSAGGAASGGYTF.

The chain uses TRBV28 and TRBJ2-1; D possibly corresponds to TRBD2 (5 bases). This CDR3 comprises 11 residues. The germline CDR1 and CDR2 sequences are MDHEN and SYDVKM. The V gene lost 6 bases and the J gene lost 8 bases, with 8 bases spanning the gap. CDR3 in DNA: TGTGCCAGCAGGGAGAGGGATGAGCAGTTCTTC. Protein: CASRERDEQFF.

This clonotype was seen more than once but under ten times. The CDR3 DNA reads as TGTGCCAGCAGTTCCCCCGTAGCGGGAGGCCCCCATGAGCAGTTCTTC. Encoded protein: CASSSPVAGGPHEQFF. The rearrangement joins TRBV28 to TRBJ2-1; 10 bases map to TRBD2. Germline V gene data show CDR1 as MDHEN and CDR2 as SYDVKM. V shed 4 bases, J shed 8 bases, and the junction held 11 bases outside the gene matches. This CDR3 region has 16 residues.

The CDR3 DNA reads as TGTGCCAGCAGTTATCTAGCGGGAGAGGTCCGCACAGATACGCAGTATTTT. Protein: CASSYLAGEVRTDTQYF. The chain couples TRBV6-2 or TRBV6-3 to TRBJ2-3, with 10 nucleotides matching TRBD2. V shed 3 bases and J 1 base; nucleotides not matched to a gene: 7. The germline V gene encodes CDR1 MNHEY and CDR2 SVGEGT. The CDR3 loop spans 17 amino acids.

At least ten counts were recorded for this clonotype. The J gene is TRBJ1-1, the V gene TRBV7-9; D is perhaps TRBD1 (5 bases). Looked up from germline, CDR1 is SEHNR and CDR2 is FQNEAQ (reference sequence). Trimming took off 5 bases at V and 6 bases at J, with 10 bases between the two ends. This CDR3 has 12 amino acids. The CDR3 region is CASSTQGPEAFF. The DNA for the CDR3 is TGTGCCAGCAGCACGCAGGGCCCTGAAGCTTTCTTT.

V is TRBV7-6 and J is TRBJ2-1; tentative D call: TRBD2 (5 bases). V shed 5 bases and J shed 9 bases, with 14 bases lying between them. Germline lookup yields CDR1 SGHVS and CDR2 FNYEAQ. The CDR3 consists of 13 residues. Written as DNA, the CDR3 is TGTGCCAGCAGCCCCCCACCGGGAATTGAGCAGTTCTTC. This codes for CASSPPPGIEQFF.

This clonotype has a count of ten or more. This chain connects TRBV5-6 to TRBJ2-3; TRBD2 matches 7 bases. This CDR3 contains 16 residues. V gave up 4 bases and J gave up 4 bases; unmatched junction bases: 12. CDR1 is SGHDT, CDR2 YYEEEE, per germline. CDR3 residues: CASSPGGLAGADTQYF. CDR3 DNA: TGTGCCAGCAGCCCTGGTGGGTTAGCGGGCGCAGATACGCAGTATTTT.

The table lists this clonotype with a count of one. The rearrangement links TRBV15 to TRBJ1-6; possible D gene TRBD1, 6 bases. Germline assignment: CDR1 LNHNV and CDR2 YYDKDF (reference sequence). V lost 0 bases, J lost 9 bases, and 12 bases lay in between. CDR3 size: 15 residues. In nucleotides, the CDR3 is TGTGCCACCAGCAGAGATTACAGGGTCGGTTCACCCCTCCACTTT. Its protein product is CATSRDYRVGSPLHF.

This clonotype was counted at least ten times. The chain combines TRBV12-3 or TRBV12-4 with TRBJ2-1; no reliable D call. This CDR3 spans 15 amino acids. The ends were cut back, 1 base at V and 3 bases at J, with 10 bases in the middle. This chain's CDR3 is CASSLVGSNYNEQFF. The CDR3 nucleotides are TGTGCCAGCAGTTTAGTGGGATCCAACTACAATGAGCAGTTCTTC.

This clonotype was seen many times. V is TRBV2 and J is TRBJ2-3, with a weak D call TRBD2 (6 bases). The CDR3 is made up of 18 amino acids. Germline-derived CDR1 and CDR2 are SNHLY and FYNNEI. V lost 3 bases to trimming and J lost 0 bases, with 19 bases between them. CDR3 nucleotide sequence: TGTGCCAGCAGTGAGAGGGGACTGCGTACTGACAGCACAGATACGCAGTATTTT. As protein: CASSERGLRTDSTDTQYF. The full variable domain, with the rest looked up from reference TRBV2 and TRBJ2-3, is EPEVTQTPSHQVTQMGQEVILRCVPISNHLYFYWYRQILGQKVEFLVSFYNNEISEKSEIFDDQFSVERPDGSNFTLKIRSTKLEDSAMYFCASSERGLRTDSTDTQYFGPGTRLTVL.

This clonotype came up many times. V and J are TRBV27 and TRBJ2-1; the match to TRBD2 covers 9 bases. The trim removed 5 bases at V and 6 bases at J, leaving 14 bases unmatched. Germline V CDR1 and CDR2: MNHEY, SMNVEV (reference sequence). This CDR3 spans 17 amino acids. The CDR3 here is CASSTRPGLAAFNEQFF. For the CDR3, the DNA is TGTGCCAGCAGTACCAGACCGGGACTAGCAGCTTTCAATGAGCAGTTCTTC.

In its sample, this clonotype was seen many times. The CDR3 sequence: CASSLGGGRAIVDKNIQYF. The CDR3 DNA is TGTGCCAGCAGCTTAGGGGGCGGGAGGGCGATCGTAGACAAAAACATTCAGTACTTC. The V and J genes are TRBV5-4 and TRBJ2-4, with 9 nucleotides matching TRBD2. Germline CDR1 reads SGHNT; CDR2 reads YYREEE (reference sequence). The V segment lost 2 bases and the J segment 3 bases; nucleotides outside the gene matches: 15. The CDR3 extends over 19 amino acids.

This clonotype was found many times. CDR3 nucleotide sequence: TGTGCCAGCAGTCTAGGGGGGAGGATTGGCACTGAAGCTTTCTTT. It translates to CASSLGGRIGTEAFF. The chain carries TRBV7-2 and TRBJ1-1, with a weak D call TRBD1 (6 bases). CDR1 is SGHTA, CDR2 FQGNSA, per germline. Trimming removed 6 bases at V and 4 bases at J, with 18 bases between. This CDR3 region has 15 residues.

This clonotype appeared many times. This sequence joins TRBV7-2 and TRBJ1-2; tentatively, D is TRBD1 (5 bases). Germline CDR1 reads SGHTA; CDR2 reads FQGNSA. CDR3 length: 15 amino acids. The ends were cut back, 5 bases at V and 2 bases at J, with 15 bases in the middle. In nucleotides, the CDR3 is TGTGCCAGCAGCCCAGCCCTAGGGGTAAACTATGGCTACACCTTC. Translating it yields CASSPALGVNYGYTF. Variable domain in full (rest from reference TRBV7-2 and TRBJ1-2): GAGVSQSPSNKVTEKGKDVELRCDPISGHTALYWYRQSLGQGLEFLIYFQGNSAPDKSGLPSDRFSAERTGGSVSTLTIQRTQQEDSAVYLCASSPALGVNYGYTFGSGTRLTVV.

This clonotype was seen at least ten times. The genes are TRBV7-2 and TRBJ1-2; tentatively, D is TRBD1 (5 bases). This CDR3 region has 16 residues. V was pared by 6 bases and J by 6 bases, with 23 bases between. Germline CDR1 is SGHTA and CDR2 is FQGNSA. In nucleotides, the CDR3 is TGTGCCAGCAGAGGGGTTCGGAAGGATGGCTATCATGGCTACACCTTC. Its protein product is CASRGVRKDGYHGYTF.

At least ten counts were recorded for this clonotype. This chain connects TRBV5-1 to TRBJ2-7, with D hard to call. Germline CDR1 is SGHRS and CDR2 is YFSETQ. Trimming took off 0 bases at V and 3 bases at J, with 13 bases between the two ends. The CDR3 contains 15 residues. The CDR3 region is CASSLAGTNFYEQYF. The CDR3 nucleotides read TGCGCCAGCAGCTTGGCCGGTACTAACTTCTACGAGCAGTACTTC.

The rearrangement links TRBV13 to TRBJ2-7, with D possibly matching TRBD1 (6 bases). V lost 5 bases and J lost 3, with 14 bases in between. The germline V gene has CDR1 PRHDT and CDR2 FYEKMQ (reference sequence). The length of the CDR3 is 14 residues. CDR3 DNA: TGTGCCAGCAGCAACAACAGGGCTTTCTACGAGCAGTACGTC. Its protein is CASSNNRAFYEQYV.

This clonotype has at least ten counts. The rearrangement uses TRBV12-3 or TRBV12-4 and TRBJ1-5; D remains ambiguous. V lost 6 bases and J lost 3, with 6 bases in between. CDR3 length equals 12 residues. CDR3 loop: CASSRFNQPQHF. CDR3 bases: TGTGCCAGCAGCAGGTTCAATCAGCCCCAGCATTTT.

V is TRBV27 and J is TRBJ1-2; TRBD1 agrees at 8 bases. Germline V gives CDR1 MNHEY, CDR2 SMNVEV (reference sequence). Trimming took 6 bases from V and 5 from J; bases not matched to a gene: 8. The CDR3 extends over 14 amino acids. The CDR3 coding sequence is TGTGCCAGCAGCCCAGGACAGGGCGGATATGGCTACACCTTC. Its protein is CASSPGQGGYGYTF.

The chain joins TRBV7-9 to TRBJ2-5; 8 nucleotides agree with TRBD2. The ends lost 0 bases at V and 4 bases at J; junction bases unmatched: 7. There are 16 residues in the CDR3. CDR1 is SEHNR, CDR2 FQNEAQ, per germline (reference sequence). CDR3 in DNA: TGTGCCAGCAGCTTAGCGAGACTAGCGTTCGGAGAGACCCAGTACTTC. Translation gives CASSLARLAFGETQYF. Full variable domain (missing parts from reference TRBV7-9 and TRBJ2-5): DTGVSQNPRHKITKRGQNVTFRCDPISEHNRLYWYRQTLGQGPEFLTYFQNEAQLEKSRLLSDRFSAERPKGSFSTLEIQRTEQGDSAMYLCASSLARLAFGETQYFGPGTRLLVL.